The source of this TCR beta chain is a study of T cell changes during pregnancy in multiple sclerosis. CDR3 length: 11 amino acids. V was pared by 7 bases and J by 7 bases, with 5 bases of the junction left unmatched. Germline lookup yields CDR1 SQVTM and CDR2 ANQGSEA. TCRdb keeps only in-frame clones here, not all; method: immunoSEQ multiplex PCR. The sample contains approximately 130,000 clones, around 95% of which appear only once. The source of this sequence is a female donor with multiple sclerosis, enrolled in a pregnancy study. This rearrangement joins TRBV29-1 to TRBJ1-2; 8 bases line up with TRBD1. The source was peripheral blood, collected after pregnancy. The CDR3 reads CSDGQGGGYTF. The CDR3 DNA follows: TGCAGCGACGGACAGGGCGGTGGCTACACCTTC.